These 17 T cell receptor beta chains originate from one sample sequenced in a study of control samples from healthy donors and cancer patients. TCRdb keeps only in-frame clones here, not all; method: immunoSEQ multiplex PCR. Among some 74,000 clones, approximately 83% were seen once, and the ten largest hold more than 15%. The sequenced sample was blood. The receptors were gathered from a man in his fifties or sixties in good health.

This chain connects TRBV5-1 to TRBJ2-7, with TRBD2 matching over 10 bases. The CDR3 loop spans 13 amino acids. V lost 4 bases, J lost 7 bases, and 5 bases stayed unmatched. Germline lookup yields CDR1 SGHRS and CDR2 YFSETQ. Here the CDR3 reads CASSLAGVREQYF. The CDR3 DNA reads TGCGCCAGCAGCCTAGCGGGAGTGAGGGAGCAGTACTTC. The whole variable domain, remainder taken from reference TRBV5-1 and TRBJ2-7, is KAGVTQTPRYLIKTRGQQVTLSCSPISGHRSVSWYQQTPGQGLQFLFEYFSETQRNKGNFPGRFSGRQFSNSRSEMNVSTLELGDSALYLCASSLAGVREQYFGPGTRLTVT.

V gene TRBV9 combines with J gene TRBJ2-3; 10 bases are a match to TRBD2. Trimming took 2 bases from V and 0 from J; bases not matched to a gene: 6. The CDR3 contains 17 residues. Germline CDR1 reads SGDLS; CDR2 reads YYNGEE. This chain's CDR3 is CASSVGTSGTSTDTQYF. For the CDR3, the DNA is TGTGCCAGCAGCGTTGGAACTAGCGGGACTAGCACAGATACGCAGTATTTT.

The J gene is TRBJ1-5, the V gene TRBV6-6, with 7 bases matching TRBD1. Germline V CDR1 and CDR2: MNHNY, SVGAGI (reference sequence). The V segment lost 9 bases and the J segment 3 bases; nucleotides outside the gene matches: 8. This CDR3 contains 14 residues. CDR3 coding DNA: TGTGCCAGTACAAGGGGACAGTTCAATCAGCCCCAGCATTTT. The encoded protein is CASTRGQFNQPQHF.

V and J are TRBV6-2 or TRBV6-3 and TRBJ1-6; D is undetermined. This CDR3 contains 14 residues. V lost 2 bases, J lost 5 bases, and 7 bases lay in between. The germline V gene encodes CDR1 MNHEY and CDR2 SVGEGT. CDR3 DNA sequence: TGTGCCAGCAGTTACGGCCCAGATAATTCACCCCTCCACTTT. Protein sequence: CASSYGPDNSPLHF.

Here the CDR3 reads CASRGQGSGELFF. Written as DNA, the CDR3 is TGTGCCAGCAGGGGACAGGGTTCCGGGGAGCTGTTTTTT. This rearrangement joins TRBV12-3 or TRBV12-4 to TRBJ2-2; 9 bases line up with TRBD1. V lost 6 bases to trimming and J lost 6 bases; unmatched junction nucleotides: 2. CDR3 length: 13 residues.

This clone has more than one count but fewer than ten. The rearrangement joins TRBV12-3 or TRBV12-4 to TRBJ1-1; no clear D. The CDR3 is 11 residues long. Trimming took off 1 base at V and 6 bases at J, with 3 bases between the two ends. CDR3 nucleotide sequence: TGTGCCAGCAGTTTAGTTTCTGAAGCTTTCTTT. This encodes CASSLVSEAFF.

This clone has more than one count but fewer than ten. V and J are TRBV6-5 and TRBJ2-7, with D tentatively TRBD2 (6 bases). Germline-derived CDR1 and CDR2 are MNHEY and SVGAGI. The CDR3 spans 14 residues. The ends were cut back, 8 bases at V and 3 bases at J, with 17 bases in the middle. The CDR3 DNA follows: TGTGCCAGCCGGAGGGGAACAGGAGGCTACGAGCAGTACTTC. As protein: CASRRGTGGYEQYF.

The V and J genes are TRBV28 and TRBJ2-7; a possible D gene is TRBD1 (6 bases). The V end was cut by 1 base, the J end by 7 bases, with 17 bases between. The CDR3 length is 15 residues. Germline assignment: CDR1 MDHEN and CDR2 SYDVKM. CDR3 sequence: CASSLLQGGVWEQYF. Here the CDR3 DNA reads TGTGCCAGCAGTTTATTACAGGGTGGGGTTTGGGAGCAGTACTTC.

The chain has TRBV7-2 and TRBJ2-5, with D tentatively TRBD1 (6 bases). Germline V CDR1 and CDR2: SGHTA, FQGNSA. This CDR3 region has 14 residues. The V end lost 2 bases, the J end lost 2 bases, and 9 bases lay between the germline ends. The CDR3 nucleotides are TGTGCCAGCAGCTTACCCGGACAGCAAGAGACCCAGTACTTC. Its protein product is CASSLPGQQETQYF. Together with reference TRBV7-2 and TRBJ2-5, the CDR3 gives the full variable domain: GAGVSQSPSNKVTEKGKDVELRCDPISGHTALYWYRQSLGQGLEFLIYFQGNSAPDKSGLPSDRFSAERTGGSVSTLTIQRTQQEDSAVYLCASSLPGQQETQYFGPGTRLLVL.

This clone was seen a handful of times. The rearrangement uses TRBV27 and TRBJ1-2; 9 bases fit TRBD1. Germline trimming cut 6 bases from V and 5 bases from J; bases unmatched to any gene: 7. CDR3 size: 14 residues. The germline gives CDR1 MNHEY, CDR2 SMNVEV (reference sequence). In DNA, the CDR3 is TGTGCCAGCAGAACGGACAGGGGTGGGTATGGCTACACCTTC. It encodes CASRTDRGGYGYTF.

The rearrangement links TRBV5-1 to TRBJ2-3; 7 bases map to TRBD2. This CDR3 has 15 amino acids. V dropped 4 bases and J dropped 5; count of bases not matched to a gene: 10. Germline V CDR1 and CDR2: SGHRS, YFSETQ. Written as DNA, the CDR3 is TGCGCCAGCAGCCCTCAAGCGGGGCCGGGAGATACGCAGTATTTT. Translation: CASSPQAGPGDTQYF.

This CDR3 reads CASSEAEGFGQPQHF. CDR3 DNA sequence: TGTGCCAGCAGTGAAGCGGAGGGGTTCGGTCAGCCCCAGCATTTT. The chain has TRBV2 and TRBJ1-5; tentatively, D is TRBD1 (5 bases). Germline CDR1 reads SNHLY; CDR2 reads FYNNEI. V dropped 0 bases and J dropped 6 bases, with 12 bases sitting between them. There are 15 residues in the CDR3.

The V and J genes are TRBV19 and TRBJ1-1; 8 bases align to TRBD1. The germline V gene has CDR1 LNHDA and CDR2 SQIVND (reference sequence). The CDR3 runs 14 residues. V lost 5 bases and J lost 8; bases outside the gene matches: 10. The CDR3 is CASSRQGTSLEAFF. The CDR3 nucleotides read TGTGCCAGTAGTCGACAGGGGACCTCTCTGGAAGCTTTCTTT.

The chain links TRBV3-1 (or the pseudogene TRBV3-2) to TRBJ2-1, with 9 bases aligning to TRBD2. Germline-derived CDR1 and CDR2 are LGHDT and YNNKEL (reference sequence). J gave up 7 bases and V 6 bases, and 10 bases lay outside the gene matches. The CDR3 runs to 15 residues. The CDR3 bases are TGTGCCAGCAGAGGGGATAGCGGGAGTATGAATGAGCAGTTCTTC. Its protein is CASRGDSGSMNEQFF.

This clone was observed many times. V and J are TRBV6-5 and TRBJ2-7; D gene uncertain. Germline V lookup: CDR1 MNHEY, CDR2 SVGAGI. This CDR3 has 15 amino acids. Trimming took 5 bases from V and 2 from J, leaving 16 bases between them. The CDR3 DNA is TGTGCCAGCAGTCGCTCGGTAGGGATCGCCTACGAGCAGTACTTC. This encodes CASSRSVGIAYEQYF.

The rearrangement joins TRBV7-2 to TRBJ2-5; D is perhaps TRBD2 (5 bases). There are 13 residues in the CDR3. The V gene's germline CDR1 is SGHTA and CDR2 FQGNSA. The V and J ends lost 6 bases and 5 bases respectively, with 13 bases between them. CDR3 in amino acids: CASRRDRRETQYF. CDR3 bases: TGTGCCAGCAGGAGGGATCGCCGGGAGACCCAGTACTTC.

The chain carries TRBV30 and TRBJ1-5; D is unclear. V dropped 3 bases and J dropped 0 bases, with 6 bases sitting between them. Germline CDR1 and CDR2: GTSNPN and SVGIG (reference sequence). This CDR3 region has 13 residues. DNA of the CDR3: TGTGCCTGGAGCCAAGATAGCAATCAGCCCCAGCATTTT. Translation: CAWSQDSNQPQHF.